Reported below is one T cell receptor beta chain. Antigen specificity is unknown. The sample is drawn from a study of T-cell reconstitution after alpha-beta-depleted transplantation in children. General study points: Several hundred expanded graft clones reportedly gave rise to the alpha-beta T cells present about two months after transplant.

Germline CDR1 is MGHRA and CDR2 is YSYEKL. The CDR3 contains 15 residues. V lost 1 base, J lost 3 bases, and 10 bases lay in between. This sample's TCRbeta library carried unique molecular identifier barcodes. TCRdb fed the PCR reads into MiXCR, producing one record per CDR3 protein. Altogether 300,000 to 400,000 distinct CDR3 sequences are present, under 20% being singletons, with the ten largest covering around 41%. The chain uses TRBV4-1 and TRBJ2-4; tentative D call: TRBD1 (6 bases). Sequencing used PBMCs, mostly from graft donor cells, obtained 360 days after TCRalphabeta/CD19-depleted stem cell transplant. This sequence originates from a male patient between 2 and 15 years old who had a stem cell transplant for acute lymphoblastic leukemia, so the T cells may come from the graft donor. The CDR3 sequence: CASSQVPGDKNIQYF. The CDR3 DNA sequence: TGCGCCAGCAGCCAAGTTCCAGGGGACAAAAACATTCAGTACTTC.